The entry below gives a single T cell receptor beta chain sequence along with its context. The data are from a study of long-term antiretroviral therapy in people with HIV. Investigators performed immunoSEQ version v3.0 at survey level. Method: immunoSEQ multiplex PCR; TCRdb's copy keeps in-frame clones and lacks some. In the table there are about 20,000 clones, roughly 86% of which are singletons. V was clipped by 4 bases and J by 0 bases; unmatched bases: 11. Per the germline V gene, CDR1 is MDHEN and CDR2 is SYDVKM. The length of the CDR3 is 19 residues. At least one PBMC sample before ART and at least two after were required.

The sequence was collected from a man aged 55-75 years with HIV. This chain uses TRBV28 with TRBJ2-6, with TRBD2 matching over 8 bases. Sequenced here: unsorted PBMCs, sampled 1.3 years after starting antiretroviral therapy. The CDR3: CASSSDGGTRPSGANVLTF. The CDR3 bases are TGTGCCAGCAGTTCCGATGGTGGGACTAGGCCCTCTGGGGCCAACGTCCTGACTTTC.